The T cell receptor (beta chain) described here comes from a study of blood T cell repertoires in COVID-19. Overall study: There were acute and convalescent COVID-19 samples, and they came from the United States, Italy and Spain. The cDNA or gDNA used as material had been derived from T cells, B-cell-depleted T cells, or PBMCs.

Authors' data handling: Estimation of nucleated cell counts relied on the amplification of reference gene primers. Sequencing used immunoSEQ multiplex PCR; TCRdb keeps in-frame clones, though not all of them. V and J calls and clone size are as listed in that table; D and trimming were resolved from the DNA. The table shows 200,000 to 250,000 clones, with more than 75% occurring only once. With 0 bases clipped from V and 7 bases from J, the junction kept 4 bases outside the gene matches. The CDR3 extends over 15 amino acids. Germline CDR1 is MNHEY and CDR2 is SVGAGI. The source of this sequence is a man aged 50-60 years who had recovered from COVID-19. The sequenced material came from peripheral blood. The rearrangement uses TRBV6-5 and TRBJ1-2; 11 nucleotides line up with TRBD1. The CDR3 reads CASSYSDRGRGGYTF. The DNA for the CDR3 is TGTGCCAGCAGTTACTCGGACAGGGGGCGCGGTGGCTACACCTTC.